This T cell receptor beta chain was retrieved from a study of T cell responses to AZD1222 COVID-19 vaccine. The data were produced by immunoSEQ multiplex PCR, yet TCRdb's version contains in-frame clones alone and is incomplete. Of about 96,000 clones in the sample, roughly 87% are singletons; the top ten hold roughly 1.7%. Germline loops: CDR1 SGDLS, CDR2 YYNGEE. V dropped 0 bases and J dropped 2; count of bases not matched to a gene: 10. The CDR3 has 17 residues. The sequenced sample was peripheral blood, obtained on day 0 of AZD1222 vaccination. The chain joins TRBV9 to TRBJ2-7; TRBD2 matches at 8 bases. This clonotype originated in an adult in good health. The CDR3 DNA sequence: TGTGCCAGCAGCGTAGACCCGGGACTAGTATTCCCCTACGAGCAGTACTTC. It encodes CASSVDPGLVFPYEQYF.